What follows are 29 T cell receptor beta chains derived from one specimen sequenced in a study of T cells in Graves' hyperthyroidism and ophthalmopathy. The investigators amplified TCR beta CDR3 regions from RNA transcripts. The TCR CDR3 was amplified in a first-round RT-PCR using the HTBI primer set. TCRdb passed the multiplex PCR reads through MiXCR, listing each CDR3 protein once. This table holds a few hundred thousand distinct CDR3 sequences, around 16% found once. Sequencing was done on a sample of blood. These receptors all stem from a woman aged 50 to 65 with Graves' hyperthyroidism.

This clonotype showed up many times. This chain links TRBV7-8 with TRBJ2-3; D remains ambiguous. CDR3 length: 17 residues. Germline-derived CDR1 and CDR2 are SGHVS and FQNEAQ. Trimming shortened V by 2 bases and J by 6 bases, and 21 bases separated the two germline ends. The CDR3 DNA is TGTGCCAGCAGCTTAAGGCCTAGAGGCATGATGCAGGATACGCAGTATTTT. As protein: CASSLRPRGMMQDTQYF.

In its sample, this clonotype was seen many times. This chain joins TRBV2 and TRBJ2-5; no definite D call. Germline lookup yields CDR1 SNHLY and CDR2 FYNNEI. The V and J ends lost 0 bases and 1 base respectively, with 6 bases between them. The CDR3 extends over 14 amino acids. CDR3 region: CASSEAIIQETQYF. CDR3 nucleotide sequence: TGTGCCAGCAGTGAAGCTATTATCCAAGAGACCCAGTACTTC.

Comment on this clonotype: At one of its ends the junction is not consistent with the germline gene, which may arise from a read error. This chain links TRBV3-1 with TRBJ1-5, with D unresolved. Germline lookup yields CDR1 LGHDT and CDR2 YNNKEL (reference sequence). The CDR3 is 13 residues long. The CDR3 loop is CAGSQDRNPPQHF. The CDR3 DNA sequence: TGTGCCGGCAGCCAAGATAGGAATCCGCCCCAGCATTTT. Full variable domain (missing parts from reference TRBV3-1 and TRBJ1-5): DTAVSQTPKYLVTQMGNDKSIKCEQNLGHDTMYWYKQDSKKFLKIMFSYNNKELIINETVPNRFSPKSPDKAHLNLHINSLELGDSAVYFCAGSQDRNPPQHFGDGTRLSIL.

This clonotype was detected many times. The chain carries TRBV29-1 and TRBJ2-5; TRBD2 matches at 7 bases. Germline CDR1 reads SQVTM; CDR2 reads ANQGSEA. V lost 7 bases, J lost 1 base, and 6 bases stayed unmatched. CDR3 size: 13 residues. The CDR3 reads CSASPGGQETQYF. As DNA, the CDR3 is TGCAGCGCCTCCCCGGGGGGCCAAGAGACCCAGTACTTC.

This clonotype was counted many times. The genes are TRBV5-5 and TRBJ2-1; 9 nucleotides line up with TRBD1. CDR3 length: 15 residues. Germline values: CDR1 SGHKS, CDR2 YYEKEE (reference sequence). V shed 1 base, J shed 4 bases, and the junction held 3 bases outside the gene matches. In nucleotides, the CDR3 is TGTGCCAGCAGCTTGACAGGGGGCATTTACAATGAGCAGTTCTTC. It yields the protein CASSLTGGIYNEQFF.

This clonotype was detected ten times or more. In nucleotides, the CDR3 is TGTGCCAGCAGCGTAGAGGCGGGTCGGGCAGGGTATACTGAAGCTTTCTTT. It codes for CASSVEAGRAGYTEAFF. The chain has TRBV9 and TRBJ1-1; perhaps TRBD1 as D (5 bases). Looked up from germline, CDR1 is SGDLS and CDR2 is YYNGEE. The CDR3 is made up of 17 amino acids. With 0 bases removed from V and 5 bases from J, the gap between germline ends came to 20 bases.

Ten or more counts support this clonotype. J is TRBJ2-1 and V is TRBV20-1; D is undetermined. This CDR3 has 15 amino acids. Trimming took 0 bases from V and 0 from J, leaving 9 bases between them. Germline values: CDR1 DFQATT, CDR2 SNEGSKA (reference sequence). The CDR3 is CSARDAASSYNEQFF. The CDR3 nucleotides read TGCAGTGCTAGAGATGCGGCTAGCTCCTACAATGAGCAGTTCTTC.

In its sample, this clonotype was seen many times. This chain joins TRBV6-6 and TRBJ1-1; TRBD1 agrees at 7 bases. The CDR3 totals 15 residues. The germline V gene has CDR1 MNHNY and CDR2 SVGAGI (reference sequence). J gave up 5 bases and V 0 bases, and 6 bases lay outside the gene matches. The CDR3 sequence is CASSYSKGGETEAFF. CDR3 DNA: TGTGCCAGCAGTTACTCGAAAGGGGGCGAGACTGAAGCTTTCTTT.

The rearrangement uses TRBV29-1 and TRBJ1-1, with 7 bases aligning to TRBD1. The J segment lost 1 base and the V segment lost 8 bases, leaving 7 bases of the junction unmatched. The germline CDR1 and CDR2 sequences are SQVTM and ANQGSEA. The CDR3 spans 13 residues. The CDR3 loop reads CSSMTGPNTEAFF. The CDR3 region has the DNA TGCAGCTCTATGACAGGGCCGAACACTGAAGCTTTCTTT. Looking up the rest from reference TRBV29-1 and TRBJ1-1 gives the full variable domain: SAVISQKPSRDICQRGTSLTIQCQVDSQVTMMFWYRQQPGQSLTLIATANQGSEATYESGFVIDKFPISRPNLTFSTLTVSNMSPEDSSIYLCSSMTGPNTEAFFGQGTRLTVV.

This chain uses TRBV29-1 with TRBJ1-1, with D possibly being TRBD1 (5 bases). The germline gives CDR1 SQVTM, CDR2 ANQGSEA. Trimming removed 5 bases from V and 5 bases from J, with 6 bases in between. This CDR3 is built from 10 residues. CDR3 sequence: CSVSGTEAFF. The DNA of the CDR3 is TGCAGCGTTTCAGGGACTGAAGCTTTCTTT.

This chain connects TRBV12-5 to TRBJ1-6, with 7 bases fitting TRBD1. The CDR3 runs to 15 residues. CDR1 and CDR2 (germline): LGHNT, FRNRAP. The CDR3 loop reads CAPFVTLTGRSPLHF. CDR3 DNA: TGTGCCCCCTTTGTCACCTTGACAGGGCGTTCACCCCTCCACTTT.

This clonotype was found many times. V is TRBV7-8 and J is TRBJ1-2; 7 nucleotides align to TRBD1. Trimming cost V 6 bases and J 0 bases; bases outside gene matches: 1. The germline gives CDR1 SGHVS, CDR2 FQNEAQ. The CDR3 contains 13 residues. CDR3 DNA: TGTGCCAGCAGGGGGACAGCTAACTATGGCTACACCTTC. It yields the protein CASRGTANYGYTF.

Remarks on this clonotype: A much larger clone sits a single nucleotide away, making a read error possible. The CDR3 coding sequence is TGTGCCAGCAGTTTTGGCGCCAATGAGCAGTTCTTC. It translates to CASSFGANEQFF. J is TRBJ2-1 and V is TRBV27; D gene unclear. Trimming shortened V by 3 bases and J by 6 bases, and 6 bases separated the two germline ends. The CDR3 totals 12 residues. The V gene's germline CDR1 is MNHEY and CDR2 SMNVEV (reference sequence).

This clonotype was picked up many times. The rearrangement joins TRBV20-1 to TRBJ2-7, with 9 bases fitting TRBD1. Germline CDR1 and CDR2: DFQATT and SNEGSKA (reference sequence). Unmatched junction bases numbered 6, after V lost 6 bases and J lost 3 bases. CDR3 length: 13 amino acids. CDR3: CSASLDRGYEQYF. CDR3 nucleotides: TGCAGTGCCAGCCTGGACAGGGGCTACGAGCAGTACTTC.

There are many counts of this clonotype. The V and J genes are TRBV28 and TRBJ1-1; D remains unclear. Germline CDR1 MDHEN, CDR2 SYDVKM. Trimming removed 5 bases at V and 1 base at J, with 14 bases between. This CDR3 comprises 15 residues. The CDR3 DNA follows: TGTGCCAGCAGTCTCCGACAAAGACCGAACACTGAAGCTTTCTTT. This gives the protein CASSLRQRPNTEAFF.

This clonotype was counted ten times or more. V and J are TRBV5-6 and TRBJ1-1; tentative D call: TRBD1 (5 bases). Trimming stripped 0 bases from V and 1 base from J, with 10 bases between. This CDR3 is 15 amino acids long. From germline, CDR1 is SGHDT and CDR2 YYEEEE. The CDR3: CASSLVGPGNTEAFF. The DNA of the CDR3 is TGTGCCAGCAGCTTGGTGGGGCCGGGGAACACTGAAGCTTTCTTT.

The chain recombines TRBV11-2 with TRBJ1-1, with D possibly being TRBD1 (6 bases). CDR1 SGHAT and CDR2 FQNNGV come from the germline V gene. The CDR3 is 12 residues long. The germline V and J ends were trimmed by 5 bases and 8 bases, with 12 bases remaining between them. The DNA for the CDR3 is TGTGCCAGCAGCCTTACAGGGCTGGAAGCTTTCTTT. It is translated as CASSLTGLEAFF.

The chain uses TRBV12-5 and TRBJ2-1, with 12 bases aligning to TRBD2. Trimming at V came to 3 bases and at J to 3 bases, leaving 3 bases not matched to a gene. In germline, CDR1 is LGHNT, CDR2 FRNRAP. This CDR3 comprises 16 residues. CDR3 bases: TGTGCTAGTGGTTTCCCTAGCGGGGGGGGCTACAATGAGCAGTTCTTC. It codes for CASGFPSGGGYNEQFF. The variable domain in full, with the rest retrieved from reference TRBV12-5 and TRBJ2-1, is DARVTQTPRHKVTEMGQEVTMRCQPILGHNTVFWYRQTMMQGLELLAYFRNRAPLDDSGMPKDRFSAEMPDATLATLKIQPSEPRDSAVYFCASGFPSGGGYNEQFFGPGTRLTVL.

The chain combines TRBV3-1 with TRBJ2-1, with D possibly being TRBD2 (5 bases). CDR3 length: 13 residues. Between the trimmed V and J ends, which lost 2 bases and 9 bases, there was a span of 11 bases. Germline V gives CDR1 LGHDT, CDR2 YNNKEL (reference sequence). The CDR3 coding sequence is TGTGCCAGCAGCCAATCCCCTAGCAGTGAGCAGTTCTTC. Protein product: CASSQSPSSEQFF.

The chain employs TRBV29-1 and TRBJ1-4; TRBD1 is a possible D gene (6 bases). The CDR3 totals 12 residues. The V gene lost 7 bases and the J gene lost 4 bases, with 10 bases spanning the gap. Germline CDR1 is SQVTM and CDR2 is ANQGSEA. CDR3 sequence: CSAGQNNEKLFF. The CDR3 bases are TGCAGCGCCGGACAGAATAATGAAAAACTGTTTTTT.

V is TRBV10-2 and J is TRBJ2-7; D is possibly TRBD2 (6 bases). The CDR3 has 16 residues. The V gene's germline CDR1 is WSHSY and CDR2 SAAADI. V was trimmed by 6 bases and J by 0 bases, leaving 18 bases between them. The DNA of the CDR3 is TGCGCCAGCAGCGACTACTTAGCGGCGAGCTCCTACGAGCAGTACTTC. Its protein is CASSDYLAASSYEQYF.

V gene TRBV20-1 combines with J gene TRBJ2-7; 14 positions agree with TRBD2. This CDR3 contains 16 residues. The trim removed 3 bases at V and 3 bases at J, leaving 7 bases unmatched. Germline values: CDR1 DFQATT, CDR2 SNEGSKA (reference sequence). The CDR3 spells CSARPPGLAGVYEQYF. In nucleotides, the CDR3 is TGCAGTGCTAGGCCGCCGGGACTAGCGGGAGTCTACGAGCAGTACTTC.

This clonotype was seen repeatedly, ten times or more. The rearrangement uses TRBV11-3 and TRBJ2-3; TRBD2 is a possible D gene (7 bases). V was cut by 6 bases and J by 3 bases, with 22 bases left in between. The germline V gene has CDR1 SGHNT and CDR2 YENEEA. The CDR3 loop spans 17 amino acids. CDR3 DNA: TGTGCCAGCAGACCAAGGGGGGGGGTGGGAATGACAGATACGCAGTATTTT. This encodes CASRPRGGVGMTDTQYF.

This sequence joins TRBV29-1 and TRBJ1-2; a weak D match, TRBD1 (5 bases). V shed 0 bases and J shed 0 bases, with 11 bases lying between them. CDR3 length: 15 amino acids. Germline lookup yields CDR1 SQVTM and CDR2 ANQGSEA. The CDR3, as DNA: TGCAGCGTTGAAGATCCGCAGGGCGCTAACTATGGCTACACCTTC. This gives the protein CSVEDPQGANYGYTF.

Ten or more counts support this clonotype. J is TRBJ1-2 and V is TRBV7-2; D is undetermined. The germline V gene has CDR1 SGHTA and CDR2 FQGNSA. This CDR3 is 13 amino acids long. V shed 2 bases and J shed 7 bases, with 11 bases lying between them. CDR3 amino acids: CASSLSTPGGYTF. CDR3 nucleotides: TGTGCCAGCAGCTTATCTACCCCGGGTGGCTACACCTTC. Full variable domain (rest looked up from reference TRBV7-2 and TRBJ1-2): GAGVSQSPSNKVTEKGKDVELRCDPISGHTALYWYRQSLGQGLEFLIYFQGNSAPDKSGLPSDRFSAERTGGSVSTLTIQRTQQEDSAVYLCASSLSTPGGYTFGSGTRLTVV.

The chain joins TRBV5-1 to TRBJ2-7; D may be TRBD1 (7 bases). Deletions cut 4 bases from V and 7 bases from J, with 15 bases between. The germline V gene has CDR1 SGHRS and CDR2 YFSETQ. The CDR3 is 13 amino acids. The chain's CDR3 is CASSPTGAGEQYF. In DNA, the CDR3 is TGCGCCAGCAGCCCTACAGGGGCGGGGGAGCAGTACTTC.

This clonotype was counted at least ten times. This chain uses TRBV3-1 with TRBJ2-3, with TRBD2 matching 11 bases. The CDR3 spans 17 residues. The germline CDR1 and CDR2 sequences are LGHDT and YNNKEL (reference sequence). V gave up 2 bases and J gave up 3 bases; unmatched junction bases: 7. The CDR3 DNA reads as TGTGCCAGCAGCCAATTACTAGCGGGAGAAAAGACAGATACGCAGTATTTT. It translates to CASSQLLAGEKTDTQYF.

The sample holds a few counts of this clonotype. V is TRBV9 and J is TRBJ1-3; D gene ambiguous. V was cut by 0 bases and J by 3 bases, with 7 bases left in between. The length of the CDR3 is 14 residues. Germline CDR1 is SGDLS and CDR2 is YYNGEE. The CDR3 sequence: CASSVDTGGNTIYF. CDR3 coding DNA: TGTGCCAGCAGCGTAGATACCGGTGGAAACACCATATATTTT.

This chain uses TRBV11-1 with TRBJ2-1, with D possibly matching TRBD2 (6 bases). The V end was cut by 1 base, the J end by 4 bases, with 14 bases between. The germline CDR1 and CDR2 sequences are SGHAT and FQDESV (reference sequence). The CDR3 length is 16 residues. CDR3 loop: CASSLDGGTNYNEQFF. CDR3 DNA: TGTGCCAGCAGCTTAGATGGCGGGACCAATTACAATGAGCAGTTCTTC.